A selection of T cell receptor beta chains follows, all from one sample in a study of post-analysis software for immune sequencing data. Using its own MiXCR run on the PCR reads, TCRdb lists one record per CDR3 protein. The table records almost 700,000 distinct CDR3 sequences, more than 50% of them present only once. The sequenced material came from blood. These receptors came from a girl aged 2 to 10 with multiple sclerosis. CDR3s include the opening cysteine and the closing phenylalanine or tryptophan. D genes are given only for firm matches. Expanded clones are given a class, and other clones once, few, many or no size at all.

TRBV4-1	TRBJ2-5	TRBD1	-	CASSLHGTGEETQYF	TGCGCCAGCAGCCTCCATGGGACAGGCGAAGAGACCCAGTACTTC
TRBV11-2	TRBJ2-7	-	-	CASSPRHDYEQYF	TGTGCCAGCAGCCCCCGACACGACTACGAGCAGTACTTC
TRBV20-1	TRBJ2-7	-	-	CSATPGGPYEQYF	TGCAGTGCTACTCCAGGGGGGCCCTACGAGCAGTACTTC
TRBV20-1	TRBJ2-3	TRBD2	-	CSAREGGVGTDTQYF	TGCAGTGCTAGAGAGGGAGGGGTAGGGACAGATACGCAGTATTTT
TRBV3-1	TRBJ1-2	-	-	CASSPAPGTAYGYTF	TGTGCCAGCAGCCCAGCCCCCGGGACGGCTTATGGCTACACCTTC
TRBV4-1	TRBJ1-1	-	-	CASSQESSMLEAFF	TGCGCCAGCAGCCAAGAATCCTCGATGTTGGAGGCTTTCTTT
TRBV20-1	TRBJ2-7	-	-	CSARTKETIYNEQYF	TGCAGTGCTAGAACTAAGGAGACTATCTACAATGAGCAGTACTTC
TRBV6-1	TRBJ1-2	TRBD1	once	CASSIRTGGHGYTF	TGTGCCAGCAGTATCAGAACAGGGGGGCATGGCTACACCTTC
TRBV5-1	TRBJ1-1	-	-	CASRVEGTGTEAFF	TGCGCCAGCAGGGTTGAGGGAACGGGCACTGAAGCTTTCTTT
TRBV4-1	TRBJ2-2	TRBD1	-	CASSPQGALTGELFF	TGCGCCAGCAGCCCGCAGGGGGCCCTCACCGGGGAGCTGTTTTTT
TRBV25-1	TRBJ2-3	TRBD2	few	CASATSGGAGGTDTQYF	TGTGCCAGCGCGACTAGCGGGGGGGCCGGGGGCACAGATACGCAGTATTTT
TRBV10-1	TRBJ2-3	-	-	CASSALPSTDTQYF	TGCGCCAGCAGTGCTCTTCCTAGCACAGATACGCAGTATTTT
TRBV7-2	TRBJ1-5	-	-	CASSLPQQPQHF	TGTGCCAGCAGCTTACCACAGCAGCCCCAGCATTTT
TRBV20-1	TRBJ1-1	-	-	CSAIRDMNTEAFF	TGCAGTGCTATTCGAGATATGAACACTGAAGCTTTCTTT
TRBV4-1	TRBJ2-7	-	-	CASSRRHGAGSSYEQYF	TGCGCCAGCAGCCGGAGACACGGGGCAGGGAGCTCCTACGAGCAGTACTTC
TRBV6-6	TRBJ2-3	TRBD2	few	CASRSAGGTDTQYF	TGTGCCAGCAGGTCGGCGGGAGGAACAGATACGCAGTATTTT
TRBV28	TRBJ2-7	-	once	CASKGDRVAEDYEQYF	TGTGCCAGCAAGGGGGATCGGGTAGCGGAAGACTACGAGCAGTACTTC
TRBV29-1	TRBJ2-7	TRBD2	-	CSVGSGTTVSYEQYF	TGCAGCGTGGGGTCCGGGACTACGGTCTCCTACGAGCAGTACTTC
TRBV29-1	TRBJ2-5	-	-	CSVHPVGETQYF	TGCAGCGTACACCCGGTGGGAGAGACCCAGTACTTC
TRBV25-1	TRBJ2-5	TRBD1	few	CASRGQTGEQETQYF	TGTGCCAGCAGGGGACAGACAGGAGAGCAAGAGACCCAGTACTTC
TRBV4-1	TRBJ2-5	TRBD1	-	CASSLRQGQETQYF	TGCGCCAGCAGCCTGCGACAGGGACAAGAGACCCAGTACTTC
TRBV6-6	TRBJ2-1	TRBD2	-	CASSYVREGEQFF	TGTGCCAGCAGTTACGTCAGGGAGGGTGAGCAGTTCTTC
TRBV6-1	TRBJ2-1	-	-	CASSEGGPYARSYNEQFF	TGTGCCAGCAGTGAAGGCGGCCCCTACGCCCGCTCCTACAATGAGCAGTTCTTC
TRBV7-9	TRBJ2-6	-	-	CASSLGGGTPSGANVLTF	TGTGCCAGCAGCTTAGGTGGGGGAACTCCATCTGGGGCCAACGTCCTGACTTTC
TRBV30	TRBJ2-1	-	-	CAWSPGQSPGDEQFF	TGTGCCTGGAGTCCGGGACAGAGCCCGGGGGATGAGCAGTTCTTC
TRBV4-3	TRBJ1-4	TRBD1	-	CASSQGTGTRGEKLFF	TGCGCCAGCAGCCAAGGGACAGGGACCCGGGGGGAAAAACTGTTTTTT
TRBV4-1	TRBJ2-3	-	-	CASSSGAAKIDTQYF	TGCGCCAGCAGCTCCGGGGCAGCCAAGATAGATACGCAGTATTTT
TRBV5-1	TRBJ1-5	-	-	CASSWDPSGETQHF	TGCGCCAGCAGCTGGGATCCCAGTGGAGAGACCCAGCATTTT
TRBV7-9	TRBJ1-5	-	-	CASSVTDQPQHF	TGTGCCAGCAGCGTGACAGATCAGCCCCAGCATTTT
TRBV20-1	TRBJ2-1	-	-	CSARDRTNEQFF	TGCAGTGCTAGAGACAGGACCAATGAGCAGTTCTTC
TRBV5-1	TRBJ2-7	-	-	CASSLKEISYEQYF	TGCGCCAGCAGCTTGAAGGAAATATCCTACGAGCAGTACTTC
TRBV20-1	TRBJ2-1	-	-	CSARWGSANNEQFF	TGCAGTGCTAGGTGGGGCTCGGCGAACAATGAGCAGTTCTTC
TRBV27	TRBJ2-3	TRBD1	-	CASSRTGTGSTDTQYF	TGTGCCAGCAGTCGAACCGGGACAGGGAGCACAGATACGCAGTATTTT
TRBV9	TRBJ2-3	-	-	CASSVDPQGRGADTQYF	TGTGCCAGCAGCGTAGACCCCCAGGGCCGGGGCGCAGATACGCAGTATTTT
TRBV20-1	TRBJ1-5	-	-	CSARQSNQPQHF	TGCAGTGCCCGACAGAGCAATCAGCCCCAGCATTTT
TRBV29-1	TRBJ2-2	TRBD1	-	CSVRGTGNTGELFF	TGCAGCGTCAGAGGGACAGGGAACACCGGGGAGCTGTTTTTT